A single sample is the source of the 22 T cell receptor beta chains below, sequenced in a study of CXCR3-negative and CXCR3-positive naive CD8 T cells. Their specific antigens are unknown. cDNA libraries for TRB were generated by 5' RACE incorporating UMI labels. TCRdb reprocessed the 5' RACE reads; each CDR3 protein has one entry and no DNA is given. This repertoire includes some 130,000 distinct CDR3 sequences. Study outcomes and limitations: A higher hydrophobicity marked the TRB CDR3s of CXCR3-positive naive cells versus CXCR3-negative naive cells.

Sequencing was carried out using naive CXCR3+ CD8+ T cells from blood. Subset of the sample: CD45RO-CCR7+CD27+CD95- naive CD8+ T cells expressing CXCR3 (TNR3+). The source is a human donor in good health. Some clones in this sample may be carry-over from other donors' samples.

The chain combines TRBV11-1 with TRBJ2-1. This CDR3 is built from 11 residues. Germline values: CDR1 SGHAT, CDR2 FQDESV (reference sequence). This CDR3 reads CASSHDYEQFF.

The chain carries TRBV29-1 and TRBJ1-1; without DNA, the TCRdb call of TRBD1 cannot be checked. This CDR3 is built from 13 residues. Per the germline V gene, CDR1 is SQVTM and CDR2 is ANQGSEA. The CDR3 loop is CSVEDPLRGEAFF.

The V call is TRBV2, the J call TRBJ2-4; no DNA is available, so the TRBD2 call from TCRdb remains unchecked. The germline gives CDR1 SNHLY, CDR2 FYNNEI. This CDR3 comprises 17 residues. The CDR3 here is CAGSDGDSGPAKNIQYF.

This chain connects TRBV28 to TRBJ2-7; TCRdb's D gene call, TRBD2, goes unchecked for lack of DNA. The CDR3 is made up of 14 amino acids. Germline V gene sequence: CDR1 MDHEN, CDR2 SYDVKM. CDR3 protein: CASSLGSTAYEQYF.

The V gene is TRBV28, the J gene TRBJ2-2. The V gene's germline CDR1 is MDHEN and CDR2 SYDVKM. The CDR3 runs to 13 residues. The CDR3 reads CASSLQWTGELFF.

This sequence joins TRBV3-1 and TRBJ2-7; TCRdb proposes TRBD1, but this gene call is untestable without DNA. The CDR3 sequence is 14 residues long. Germline V gives CDR1 LGHDT, CDR2 YNNKEL (reference sequence). CDR3: CASSQGDSTYEQYF.

The chain is built from TRBV29-1 and TRBJ2-1. The CDR3 runs to 12 residues. Germline loops: CDR1 SQVTM, CDR2 ANQGSEA. Here the CDR3 reads CSVFTAYNEQFF.

V is TRBV19 and J is TRBJ1-1. There are 12 residues in the CDR3. Germline V CDR1 and CDR2: LNHDA, SQIVND (reference sequence). The CDR3: CASIWQGGVAFF. The full variable domain, its missing parts supplied by reference TRBV19 and TRBJ1-1, is DGGITQSPKYLFRKEGQNVTLSCEQNLNHDAMYWYRQDPGQGLRLIYYSQIVNDFQKGDIAEGYSVSREKKESFPLTVTSAQKNPTAFYLCASIWQGGVAFFGQGTRLTVV.

The CDR3 is CASSQAFLMSGGYTF. J is TRBJ1-2 and V is TRBV4-3. Germline CDR1 reads LGHNA; CDR2 reads YSLEER. This CDR3 is built from 15 residues.

The chain links TRBV7-9 to TRBJ2-1; TCRdb calls TRBD1, which cannot be checked without DNA. Germline V gene data show CDR1 as SEHNR and CDR2 as FQNEAQ (reference sequence). CDR3 size: 18 residues. This CDR3 reads CASSRLAPRGRGLDEQFF.

This chain connects TRBV11-1 to TRBJ1-1; TCRdb selects TRBD1, and the lack of DNA leaves this call unchecked. Germline CDR1 is SGHAT and CDR2 is FQDESV (reference sequence). The CDR3 runs to 18 residues. The CDR3 here is CASSPGFGTGYGQTEAFF.

The chain uses TRBV15 and TRBJ2-1; TCRdb's D gene call, TRBD2, goes unchecked for lack of DNA. The CDR3 spans 15 residues. Germline lookup yields CDR1 LNHNV and CDR2 YYDKDF (reference sequence). The CDR3 spells CATSREGSYQNEQFF.

The chain recombines TRBV15 with TRBJ2-7; TCRdb selects TRBD1, and the lack of DNA leaves this call unchecked. Germline values: CDR1 LNHNV, CDR2 YYDKDF (reference sequence). The CDR3 consists of 14 residues. The CDR3 sequence is CATSSPGTAYEQYF.

This chain links TRBV29-1 with TRBJ2-7; TCRdb's D call of TRBD1 is untestable without DNA. The length of the CDR3 is 13 residues. CDR1 and CDR2 from the germline V gene are SQVTM and ANQGSEA. This CDR3 is CSVETGVYGEQYF.

This sequence joins TRBV15 and TRBJ2-7; with no DNA, the TCRdb D assignment of TRBD2 cannot be verified. From germline, CDR1 is LNHNV and CDR2 YYDKDF (reference sequence). The CDR3 contains 13 residues. This CDR3 is CATSPRGSYEQYF.

The CDR3 loop reads CSVDSWTGGKTQYF. This chain connects TRBV29-1 to TRBJ2-5; TCRdb's D call of TRBD1 is untestable without DNA. The CDR3 is 14 residues long. Germline CDR1 SQVTM, CDR2 ANQGSEA.

The rearrangement uses TRBV20-1 and TRBJ1-2; the D gene TCRdb calls, TRBD1, cannot be checked with no DNA. The CDR3 length is 14 residues. The germline CDR1 and CDR2 sequences are DFQATT and SNEGSKA (reference sequence). The CDR3 reads CSARDQETVYGYTF.

This chain connects TRBV10-3 to TRBJ1-5; TCRdb's D gene call, TRBD1, goes unchecked for lack of DNA. This CDR3 spans 15 amino acids. Germline V CDR1 and CDR2: ENHRY, SYGVKD. CDR3 loop: CAIRERTDSNQPQHF.

This chain links TRBV27 with TRBJ2-7; TCRdb names TRBD2, which stays unverified in the absence of DNA. This CDR3 region has 17 residues. Germline lookup yields CDR1 MNHEY and CDR2 SMNVEV (reference sequence). CDR3 residues: CASSLSGSSPGTYEQYF.

The chain couples TRBV6-6 to TRBJ1-5; TCRdb calls TRBD1, which cannot be checked without DNA. The CDR3 covers 14 residues. Looked up from germline, CDR1 is MNHNY and CDR2 is SVGAGI (reference sequence). The CDR3 sequence is CASSGGHSNQPQHF.

The chain has TRBV29-1 and TRBJ2-7. The germline V gene encodes CDR1 SQVTM and CDR2 ANQGSEA. This CDR3 region has 13 residues. CDR3 loop: CSVGFENTYEQYF.

The chain recombines TRBV18 with TRBJ2-5. The CDR3 consists of 14 residues. Germline CDR1 KGHSH, CDR2 LQKENI. The CDR3: CASSPAGTQETQYF.